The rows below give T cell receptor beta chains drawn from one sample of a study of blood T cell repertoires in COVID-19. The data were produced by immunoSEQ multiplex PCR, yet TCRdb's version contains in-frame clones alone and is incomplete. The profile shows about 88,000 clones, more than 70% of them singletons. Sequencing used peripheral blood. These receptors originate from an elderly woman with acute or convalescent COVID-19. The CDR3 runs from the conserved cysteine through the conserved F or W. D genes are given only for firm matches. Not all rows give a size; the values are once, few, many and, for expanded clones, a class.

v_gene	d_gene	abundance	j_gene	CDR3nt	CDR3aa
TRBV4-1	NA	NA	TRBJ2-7	TGCGCCAGCAGCCAAGCGGAGGGTCTCGAGCAGTACTTC	CASSQAEGLEQYF
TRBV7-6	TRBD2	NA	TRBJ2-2	TGTGCCAGCAGAGGACTAGCGGGGGTTTCGGGGGAGCTGTTTTTT	CASRGLAGVSGELFF
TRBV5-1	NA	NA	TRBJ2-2	TGCGCCAGCAGCACAGGACATGGGCGGCACACCGGGGAGCTGTTTTTT	CASSTGHGRHTGELFF
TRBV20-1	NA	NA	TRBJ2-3	TGCAGTGCCGAAAGGGGGGATACGCAGTATTTT	CSAERGDTQYF
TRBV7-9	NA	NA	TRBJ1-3	TGTGCCAGCAGTTTACTGTGGAGGGCTCTCTCTGGAAACACCATATATTTT	CASSLLWRALSGNTIYF
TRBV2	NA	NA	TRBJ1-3	TGTGCCAGCAGCACAGGGAGCTCTGGAAACACCATATATTTT	CASSTGSSGNTIYF
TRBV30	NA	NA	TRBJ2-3	TGTGCCTGGGAGGGGGTGACAGATACGCAGTATTTT	CAWEGVTDTQYF
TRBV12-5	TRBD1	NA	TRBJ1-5	TGTGCTAGTGGTTTCGGACAGGCGGGCAATCAGCCCCAGCATTTT	CASGFGQAGNQPQHF
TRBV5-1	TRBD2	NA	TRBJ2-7	TGCGCCAGCAGCTCCTGGCTAGCGGGAGTGTACGAGCAGTACTTC	CASSSWLAGVYEQYF
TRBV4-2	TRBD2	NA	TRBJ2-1	TGTGCCAGCAGCCAAGGGACTAGCGGGGACTATGAGCAGTTCTTC	CASSQGTSGDYEQFF
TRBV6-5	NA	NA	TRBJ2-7	TGTGCCAGCAGTTCCATCGCAGGACAGTTCTATGAGCAGTACTTC	CASSSIAGQFYEQYF
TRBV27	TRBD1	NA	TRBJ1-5	TGTGCCAGCAGACAAGGCAGGGGGCTACAGCCCCAGCATTTT	CASRQGRGLQPQHF
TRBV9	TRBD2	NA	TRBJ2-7	TGTGCCAGCAGCGTAGCGGATAGCGGGAAGTTCTACGAGCAGTACTTC	CASSVADSGKFYEQYF
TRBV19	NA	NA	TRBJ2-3	TGTGCCAGTAGTATCCTCAAAGACAGCAGCACAGATACGCAGTATTTT	CASSILKDSSTDTQYF
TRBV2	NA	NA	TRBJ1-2	TGTGCCAGCAGTGATAGGGGCTATGGCTACACCTTC	CASSDRGYGYTF
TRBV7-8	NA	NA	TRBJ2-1	TGTGCCAGCAGCTTAGAGTACGGACAGCGAACCTACAATGAGCAGTTCTTC	CASSLEYGQRTYNEQFF
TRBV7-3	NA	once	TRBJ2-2	TGTGCCAGCAGCTTAGGACCCGGGGGGCTCGCCGGGGAGCTGTTTTTT	CASSLGPGGLAGELFF
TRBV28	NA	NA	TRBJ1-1	TGTGCCAGCAGTCTACCGGGACAAGGCACTGAAGCTTTCTTT	CASSLPGQGTEAFF
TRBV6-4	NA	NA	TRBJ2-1	TGTGCCAGCAGTGACATGGCCGGGAGCTCCTACAATGAGCAGTTCTTC	CASSDMAGSSYNEQFF
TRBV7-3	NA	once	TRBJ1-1	TGTGCCAGCAGCTTAATGGGGGAGGGAACTGAAGCTTTCTTT	CASSLMGEGTEAFF
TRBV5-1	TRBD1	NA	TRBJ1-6	TGCGCCAGCAGCCAGAGCGGACAGGACTATAATTCACCCCTCCACTTT	CASSQSGQDYNSPLHF
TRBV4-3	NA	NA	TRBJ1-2	TGCGCCAGCAGCCTGAGGGCAGACTATGGCTACACCTTC	CASSLRADYGYTF
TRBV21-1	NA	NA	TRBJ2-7	TGTGCCAGCAGCAAAGCGGCGGACAGGGATAACTACGAGCAGTACTTC	CASSKAADRDNYEQYF
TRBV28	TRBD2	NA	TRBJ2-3	TGTGCCAGCTGTCCCCTAGCGGGAGATACGCAGTATTTT	CASCPLAGDTQYF